This paragraph covers one TCR beta chain sequence. The source of the sample is a study of tumor-infiltrating lymphocytes in primary liver carcinoma. Total RNA (roughly 0.45 ug) served as template for TCR beta cDNA synthesis primed by a constant-region primer. Slightly modified ARM-PCR served as the procedure for the TCR beta libraries. These libraries came from three rounds of nested multiplex PCR. Both of the initial two PCR rounds ran for approximately 11 cycles and employed TRBV1-TRBV30 forward primers alongside a C-beta reverse primer. TCRdb re-analysed the multiplex PCR reads in MiXCR, keeping a single row per CDR3 protein. The sample yields approximately 76,000 distinct CDR3 sequences, roughly two thirds seen once. The CDR3 has 13 residues. Germline V CDR1 and CDR2: SGHAT, FQNNGV. DNA and RNA were both co-extracted from approximately 20-30 mg of bulk tissue that had not been sorted.

The sample comprised liver tumor tissue from sampling region 4. The subset is: tumor region T4, right-lateral pole. The sequence derives from an older woman with primary liver carcinoma and hepatitis B virus infection. V is TRBV11-2 and J is TRBJ2-3; TRBD2 matches 7 bases. CDR3 residues: CTNSFGRLDTQYF. Here the CDR3 DNA reads TGTACCAATAGCTTCGGGAGGCTAGATACGCAGTATTTT.